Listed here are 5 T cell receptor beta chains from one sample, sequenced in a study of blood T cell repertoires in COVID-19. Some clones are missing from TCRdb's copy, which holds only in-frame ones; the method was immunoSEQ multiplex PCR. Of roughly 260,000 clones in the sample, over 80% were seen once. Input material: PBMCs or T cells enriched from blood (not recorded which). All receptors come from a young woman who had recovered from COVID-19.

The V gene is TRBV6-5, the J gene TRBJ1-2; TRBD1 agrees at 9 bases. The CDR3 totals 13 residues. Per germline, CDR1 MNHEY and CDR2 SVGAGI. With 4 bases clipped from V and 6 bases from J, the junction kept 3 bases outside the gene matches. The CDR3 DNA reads TGTGCCAGCAGTTTACAGGGGGCTGATGGCTACACCTTC. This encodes CASSLQGADGYTF.

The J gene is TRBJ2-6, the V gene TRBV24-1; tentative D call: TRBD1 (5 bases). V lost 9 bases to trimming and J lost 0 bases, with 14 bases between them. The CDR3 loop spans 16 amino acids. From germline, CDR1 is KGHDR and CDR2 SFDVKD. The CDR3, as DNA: TGTGCCACCGCAGGGCCGACGAGCTCTGGGGCCAACGTCCTGACTTTC. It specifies CATAGPTSSGANVLTF.

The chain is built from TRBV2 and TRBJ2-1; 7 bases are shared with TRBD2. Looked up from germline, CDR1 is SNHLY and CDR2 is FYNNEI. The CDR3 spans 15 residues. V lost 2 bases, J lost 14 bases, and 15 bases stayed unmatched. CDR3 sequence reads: CASSEIGGSLRGEFF. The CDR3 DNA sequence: TGTGCCAGCAGTGAAATCGGCGGGTCGCTACGGGGGGAGTTCTTC. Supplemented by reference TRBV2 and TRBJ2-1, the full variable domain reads EPEVTQTPSHQVTQMGQEVILRCVPISNHLYFYWYRQILGQKVEFLVSFYNNEISEKSEIFDDQFSVERPDGSNFTLKIRSTKLEDSAMYFCASSEIGGSLRGEFFGPGTRLTVL.

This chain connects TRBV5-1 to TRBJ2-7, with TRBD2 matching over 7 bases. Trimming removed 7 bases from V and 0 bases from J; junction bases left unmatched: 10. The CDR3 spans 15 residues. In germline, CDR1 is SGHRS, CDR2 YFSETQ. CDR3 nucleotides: TGCGCCAGCCGTCGAGGGAGCGGGGACTCCTACGAGCAGTACTTC. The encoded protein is CASRRGSGDSYEQYF.

CDR3 residues: CSVVPGSGGYTF. As DNA, the CDR3 is TGCAGCGTTGTCCCCGGGTCGGGGGGCTACACCTTC. This chain connects TRBV29-1 to TRBJ1-2; D unclear. V was clipped by 4 bases and J by 8 bases, with 14 bases between them. The CDR3 is made up of 12 amino acids. Germline V gene sequence: CDR1 SQVTM, CDR2 ANQGSEA. The complete variable domain, with remaining parts taken from reference TRBV29-1 and TRBJ1-2, reads SAVISQKPSRDICQRGTSLTIQCQVDSQVTMMFWYRQQPGQSLTLIATANQGSEATYESGFVIDKFPISRPNLTFSTLTVSNMSPEDSSIYLCSVVPGSGGYTFGSGTRLTVV.